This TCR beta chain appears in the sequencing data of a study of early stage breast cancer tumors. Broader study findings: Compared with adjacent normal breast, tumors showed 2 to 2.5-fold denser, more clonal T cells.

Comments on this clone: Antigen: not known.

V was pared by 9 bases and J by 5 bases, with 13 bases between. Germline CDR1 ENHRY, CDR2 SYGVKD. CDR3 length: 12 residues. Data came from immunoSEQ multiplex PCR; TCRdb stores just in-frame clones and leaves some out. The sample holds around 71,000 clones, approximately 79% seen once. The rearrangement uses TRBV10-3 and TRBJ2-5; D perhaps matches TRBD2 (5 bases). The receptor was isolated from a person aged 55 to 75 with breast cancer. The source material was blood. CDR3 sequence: CAIGPGWETQYF. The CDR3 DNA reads TGTGCCATTGGCCCGGGATGGGAGACCCAGTACTTC.